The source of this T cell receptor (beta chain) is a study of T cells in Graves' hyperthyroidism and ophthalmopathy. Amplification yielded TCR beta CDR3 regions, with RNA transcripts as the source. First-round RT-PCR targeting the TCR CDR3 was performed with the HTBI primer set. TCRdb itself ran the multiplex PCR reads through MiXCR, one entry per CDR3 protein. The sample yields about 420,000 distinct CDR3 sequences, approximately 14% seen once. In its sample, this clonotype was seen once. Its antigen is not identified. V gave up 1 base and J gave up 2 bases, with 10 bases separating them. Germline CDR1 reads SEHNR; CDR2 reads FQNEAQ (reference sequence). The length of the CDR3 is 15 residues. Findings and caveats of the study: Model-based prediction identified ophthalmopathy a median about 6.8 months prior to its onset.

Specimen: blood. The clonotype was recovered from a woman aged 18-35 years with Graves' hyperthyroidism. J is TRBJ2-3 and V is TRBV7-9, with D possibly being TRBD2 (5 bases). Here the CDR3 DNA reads TGTGCCAGCAGCTTAGTAGCGACGACCACAGATACGCAGTATTTT. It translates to CASSLVATTTDTQYF. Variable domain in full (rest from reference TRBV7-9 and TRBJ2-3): DTGVSQNPRHKITKRGQNVTFRCDPISEHNRLYWYRQTLGQGPEFLTYFQNEAQLEKSRLLSDRFSAERPKGSFSTLEIQRTEQGDSAMYLCASSLVATTTDTQYFGPGTRLTVL.